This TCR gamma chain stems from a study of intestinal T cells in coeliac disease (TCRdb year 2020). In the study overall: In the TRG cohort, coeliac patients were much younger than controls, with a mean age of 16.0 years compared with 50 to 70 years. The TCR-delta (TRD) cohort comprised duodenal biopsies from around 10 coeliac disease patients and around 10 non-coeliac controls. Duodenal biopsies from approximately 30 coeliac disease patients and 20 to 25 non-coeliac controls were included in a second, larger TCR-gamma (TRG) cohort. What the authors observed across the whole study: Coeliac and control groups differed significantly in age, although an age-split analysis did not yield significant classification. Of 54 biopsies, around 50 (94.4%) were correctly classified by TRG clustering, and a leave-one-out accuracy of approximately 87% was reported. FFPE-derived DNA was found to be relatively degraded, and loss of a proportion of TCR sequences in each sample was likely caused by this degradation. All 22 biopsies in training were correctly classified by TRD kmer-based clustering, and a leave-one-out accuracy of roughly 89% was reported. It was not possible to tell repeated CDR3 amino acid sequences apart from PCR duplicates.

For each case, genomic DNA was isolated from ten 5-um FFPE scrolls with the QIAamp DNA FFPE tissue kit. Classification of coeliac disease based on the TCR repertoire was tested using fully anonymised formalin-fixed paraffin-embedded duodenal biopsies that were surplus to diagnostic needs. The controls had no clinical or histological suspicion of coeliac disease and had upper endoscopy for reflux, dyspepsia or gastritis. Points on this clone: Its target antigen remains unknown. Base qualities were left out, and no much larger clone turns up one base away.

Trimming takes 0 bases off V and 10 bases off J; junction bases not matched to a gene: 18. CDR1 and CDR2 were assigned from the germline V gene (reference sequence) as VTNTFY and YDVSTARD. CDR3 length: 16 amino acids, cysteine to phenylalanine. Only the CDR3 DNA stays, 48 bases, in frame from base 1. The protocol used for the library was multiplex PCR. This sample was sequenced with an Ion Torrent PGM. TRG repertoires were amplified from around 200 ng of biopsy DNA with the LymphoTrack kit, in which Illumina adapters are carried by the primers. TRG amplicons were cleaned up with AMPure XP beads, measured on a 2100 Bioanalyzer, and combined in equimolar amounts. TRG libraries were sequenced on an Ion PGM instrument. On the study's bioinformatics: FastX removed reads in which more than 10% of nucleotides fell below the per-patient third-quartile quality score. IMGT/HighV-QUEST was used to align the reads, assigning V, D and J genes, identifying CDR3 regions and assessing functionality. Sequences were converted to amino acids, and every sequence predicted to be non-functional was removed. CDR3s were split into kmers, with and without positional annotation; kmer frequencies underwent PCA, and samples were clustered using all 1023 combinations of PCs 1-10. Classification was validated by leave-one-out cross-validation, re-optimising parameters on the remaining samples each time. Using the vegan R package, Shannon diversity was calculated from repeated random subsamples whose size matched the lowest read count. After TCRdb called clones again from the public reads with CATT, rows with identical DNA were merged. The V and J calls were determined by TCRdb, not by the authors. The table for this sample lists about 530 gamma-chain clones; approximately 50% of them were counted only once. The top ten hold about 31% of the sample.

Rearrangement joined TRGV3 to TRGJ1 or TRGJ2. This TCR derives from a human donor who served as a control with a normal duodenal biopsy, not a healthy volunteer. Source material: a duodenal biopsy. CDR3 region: CATWDRPLRVIIKKLF. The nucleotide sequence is TGTGCCACCTGGGACAGGCCGCTAAGAGTTATTATAAAGAAACTCTTT.